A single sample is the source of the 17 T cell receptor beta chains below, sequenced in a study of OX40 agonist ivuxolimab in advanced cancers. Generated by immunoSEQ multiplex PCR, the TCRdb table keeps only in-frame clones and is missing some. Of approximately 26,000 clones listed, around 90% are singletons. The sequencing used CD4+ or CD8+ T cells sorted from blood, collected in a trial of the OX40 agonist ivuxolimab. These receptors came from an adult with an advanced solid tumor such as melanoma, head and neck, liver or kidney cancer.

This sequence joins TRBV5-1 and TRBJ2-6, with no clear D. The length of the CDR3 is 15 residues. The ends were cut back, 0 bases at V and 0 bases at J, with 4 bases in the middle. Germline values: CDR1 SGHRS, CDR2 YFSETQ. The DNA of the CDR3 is TGCGCCAGCAGCTTGGCGCTCTCTGGGGCCAACGTCCTGACTTTC. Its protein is CASSLALSGANVLTF.

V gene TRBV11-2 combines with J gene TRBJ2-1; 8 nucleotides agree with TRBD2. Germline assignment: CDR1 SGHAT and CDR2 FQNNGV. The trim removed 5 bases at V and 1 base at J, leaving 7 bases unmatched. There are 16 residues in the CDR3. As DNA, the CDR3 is TGTGCCAGCAGCCTCACCCGGGGGGGATCCTACAATGAGCAGTTCTTC. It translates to CASSLTRGGSYNEQFF.

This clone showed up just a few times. This CDR3 is CASSAWTPLYEQYF. As DNA, the CDR3 is TGTGCCAGCAGCGCTTGGACACCTCTCTACGAGCAGTACTTC. The rearrangement links TRBV7-9 to TRBJ2-7; D is perhaps TRBD1 (5 bases). The V gene lost 5 bases and the J gene lost 3 bases, with 14 bases spanning the gap. This CDR3 is built from 14 residues. The germline CDR1 and CDR2 sequences are SEHNR and FQNEAQ (reference sequence).

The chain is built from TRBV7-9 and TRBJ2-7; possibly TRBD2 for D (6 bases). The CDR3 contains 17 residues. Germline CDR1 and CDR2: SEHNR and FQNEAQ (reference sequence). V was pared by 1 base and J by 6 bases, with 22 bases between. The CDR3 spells CASSLVAEGLRTSEQYF. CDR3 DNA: TGTGCCAGCAGCTTAGTCGCGGAGGGACTTCGGACCTCCGAGCAGTACTTC.

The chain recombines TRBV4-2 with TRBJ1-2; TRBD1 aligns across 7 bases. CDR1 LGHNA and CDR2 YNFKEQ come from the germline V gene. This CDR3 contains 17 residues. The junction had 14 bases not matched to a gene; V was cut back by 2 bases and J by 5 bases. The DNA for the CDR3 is TGTGCCAGCAGCCAAAACTGGACAGGCCCCCGCAAGTATGGCTACACCTTC. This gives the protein CASSQNWTGPRKYGYTF.

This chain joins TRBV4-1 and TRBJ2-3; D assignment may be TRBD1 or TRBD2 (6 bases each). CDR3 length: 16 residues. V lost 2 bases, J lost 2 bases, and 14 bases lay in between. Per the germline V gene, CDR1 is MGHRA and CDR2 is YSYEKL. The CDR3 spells CASSQIPGAVTDTQYF. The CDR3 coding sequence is TGCGCCAGCAGCCAAATCCCGGGGGCGGTCACAGATACGCAGTATTTT.

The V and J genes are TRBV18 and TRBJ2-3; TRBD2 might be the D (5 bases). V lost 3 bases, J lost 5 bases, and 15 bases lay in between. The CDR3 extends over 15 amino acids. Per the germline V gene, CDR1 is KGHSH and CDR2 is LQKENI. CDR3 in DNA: TGTGCCAGCTCACCTGCCGGACTCATGGGAGATACGCAGTATTTT. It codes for CASSPAGLMGDTQYF.

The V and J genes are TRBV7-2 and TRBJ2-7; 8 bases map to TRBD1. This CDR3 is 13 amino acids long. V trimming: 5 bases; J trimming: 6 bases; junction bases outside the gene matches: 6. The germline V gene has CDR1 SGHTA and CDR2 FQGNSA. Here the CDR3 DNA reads TGTGCCAGCAGCGTCGACAGGGGAGGCGAGCAGTACTTC. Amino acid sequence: CASSVDRGGEQYF.

CDR3 sequence: CASSLSTSGYNEQFF. CDR3 DNA: TGTGCCAGCAGCTTATCTACTAGCGGGTACAATGAGCAGTTCTTC. The rearrangement uses TRBV7-2 and TRBJ2-1; TRBD2 matches 9 bases. Germline V lookup: CDR1 SGHTA, CDR2 FQGNSA. The trim removed 2 bases at V and 4 bases at J, leaving 3 bases unmatched. CDR3 length equals 15 residues.

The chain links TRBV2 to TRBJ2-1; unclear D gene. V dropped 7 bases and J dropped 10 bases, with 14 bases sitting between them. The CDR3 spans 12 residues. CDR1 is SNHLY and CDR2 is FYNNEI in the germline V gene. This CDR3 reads CASMRWVGEQFF. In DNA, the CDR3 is TGTGCCAGCATGCGCTGGGTTGGGGAGCAGTTCTTC.

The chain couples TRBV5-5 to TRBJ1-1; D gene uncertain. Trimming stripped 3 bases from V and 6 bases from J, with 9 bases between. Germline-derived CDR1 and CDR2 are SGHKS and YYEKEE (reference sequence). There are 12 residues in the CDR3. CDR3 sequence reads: CASSSNRPEAFF. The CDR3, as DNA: TGTGCCAGCAGCTCGAATCGTCCTGAAGCTTTCTTT.

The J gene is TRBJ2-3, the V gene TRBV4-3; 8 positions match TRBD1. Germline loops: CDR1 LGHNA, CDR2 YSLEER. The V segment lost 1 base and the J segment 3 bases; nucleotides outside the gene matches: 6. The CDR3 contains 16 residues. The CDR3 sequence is CASSQGGDRGTDTQYF. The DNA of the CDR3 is TGCGCCAGCAGCCAAGGCGGAGACAGGGGAACAGATACGCAGTATTTT.

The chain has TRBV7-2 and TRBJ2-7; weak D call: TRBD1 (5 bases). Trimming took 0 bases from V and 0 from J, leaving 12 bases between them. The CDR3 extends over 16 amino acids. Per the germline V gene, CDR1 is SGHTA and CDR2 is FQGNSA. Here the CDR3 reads CASSLAPDTFSYEQYF. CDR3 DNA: TGTGCCAGCAGCTTAGCCCCGGACACTTTCTCCTACGAGCAGTACTTC.

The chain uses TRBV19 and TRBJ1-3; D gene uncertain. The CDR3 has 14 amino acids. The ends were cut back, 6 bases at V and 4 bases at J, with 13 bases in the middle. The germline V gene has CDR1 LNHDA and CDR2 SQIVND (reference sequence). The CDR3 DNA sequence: TGTGCCAGTAGGCCCCAGGCTTTCGGAAACACCATATATTTT. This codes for CASRPQAFGNTIYF.

The DNA for the CDR3 is TGTGCCAGCAGTTTAAGTCTTCAGGGCGCTGGCTACACCTTC. Its protein product is CASSLSLQGAGYTF. The chain uses TRBV28 and TRBJ1-2; a weak D match, TRBD1 (5 bases). The CDR3 covers 14 residues. Looked up from germline, CDR1 is MDHEN and CDR2 is SYDVKM. V was clipped by 2 bases and J by 7 bases, with 14 bases between them.

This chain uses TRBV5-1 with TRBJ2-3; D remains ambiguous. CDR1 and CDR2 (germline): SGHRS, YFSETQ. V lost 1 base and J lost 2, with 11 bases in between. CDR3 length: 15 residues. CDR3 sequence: CASSLFSESTDTQYF. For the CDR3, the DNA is TGCGCCAGCAGCTTGTTTTCTGAGTCCACAGATACGCAGTATTTT.

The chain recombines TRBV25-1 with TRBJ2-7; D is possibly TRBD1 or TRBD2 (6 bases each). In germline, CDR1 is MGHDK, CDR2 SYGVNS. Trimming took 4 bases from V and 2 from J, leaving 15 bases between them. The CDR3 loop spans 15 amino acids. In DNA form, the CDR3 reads TGTGCCAGCAGTGGATCCCCGGGGGCCACCTACGAGCAGTACTTC. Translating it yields CASSGSPGATYEQYF.